This T cell receptor (beta chain) was sequenced during a study of early T cells in non-severe SARS-CoV-2 infection. TCRdb fed the 5' RACE reads into MiXCR, producing one record per CDR3 protein. In the table there are under 85,000 distinct CDR3 sequences, around 14% of which are singletons. The sample holds many counts of this clonotype. CDR1 is SGHNT, CDR2 YENEEA, per germline. The CDR3 runs to 15 residues. Trimming took off 5 bases at V and 10 bases at J, with 18 bases between the two ends. The chain recombines TRBV11-3 with TRBJ1-6; D might be TRBD1 (6 bases). The sample taken for sequencing was whole blood. The origin of this receptor is an adult who was a healthcare worker with PCR-confirmed SARS-CoV-2 infection or an uninfected control (not recorded which). In DNA form, the CDR3 reads TGTGCCAGCAGCCCTGACAGGATGGGGGTGTCACCCCTCCACTTT. It codes for CASSPDRMGVSPLHF.